Listed here are 30 T cell receptor beta chains from one sample, sequenced in a study of cytomegalovirus exposure and HLA in healthy donors. Researchers ran the PCR with 60 Vbeta and 13 Jbeta primers. Method: immunoSEQ multiplex PCR; TCRdb's copy keeps in-frame clones and lacks some. The table shows some 190,000 clones, with 75% to 85% occurring only once. Sequenced: PBMCs. These receptors were taken from a man between 18 and 35 years old in good health and CMV-seronegative.

The count of this clone is one. This chain joins TRBV7-2 and TRBJ2-5; 7 bases are a match to TRBD2. The CDR3 is 14 residues long. In germline, CDR1 is SGHTA, CDR2 FQGNSA. The V gene end was trimmed by 1 base and the J gene end by 4 bases; junction bases not matched to a gene: 3. As DNA, the CDR3 is TGTGCCAGCAGCTTAGACGGCGGGAGAGAGACCCAGTACTTC. This sequence encodes CASSLDGGRETQYF.

This clone was seen only a few times. The V gene is TRBV28, the J gene TRBJ2-5; TRBD2 matches at 11 bases. The V and J ends lost 3 bases and 0 bases, in that order; junction bases with no gene match: 6. Germline V gene data show CDR1 as MDHEN and CDR2 as SYDVKM. The length of the CDR3 is 17 residues. CDR3 DNA sequence: TGTGCCAGCAGTTTGGGTGTAGCGGGGGGGTACCAAGAGACCCAGTACTTC. The encoded protein is CASSLGVAGGYQETQYF. The full variable domain, completed using reference TRBV28 and TRBJ2-5, is DVKVTQSSRYLVKRTGEKVFLECVQDMDHENMFWYRQDPGLGLRLIYFSYDVKMKEKGDIPEGYSVSREKKERFSLILESASTNQTSMYLCASSLGVAGGYQETQYFGPGTRLLVL.

V gene TRBV5-1 combines with J gene TRBJ2-7; 8 bases line up with TRBD1. The V gene end was trimmed by 4 bases and the J gene end by 2 bases; junction bases not matched to a gene: 8. The CDR3 has 15 residues. The germline gives CDR1 SGHRS, CDR2 YFSETQ. DNA of the CDR3: TGCGCCAGCAGCCGATGGACAGGGACGACCTACGAGCAGTACTTC. Its translation is CASSRWTGTTYEQYF.

J is TRBJ1-1 and V is TRBV30; D is ambiguous. Trimming left V 1 base short and J 0 bases short, with 12 bases between. From germline, CDR1 is GTSNPN and CDR2 SVGIG (reference sequence). The CDR3 contains 15 residues. CDR3 amino acids: CAWSGPGKMNTEAFF. The CDR3 region has the DNA TGTGCCTGGAGTGGACCAGGAAAAATGAACACTGAAGCTTTCTTT.

Comment on this clone: Sequence at one end of the junction differs from germline and may be a read error. The chain is built from TRBV7-9 and TRBJ1-1; D perhaps matches TRBD1 (6 bases). The germline V gene has CDR1 SEHNR and CDR2 FQNEAQ (reference sequence). This CDR3 has 12 residues. CDR3 in amino acids: CSSSLEGVEAFF. In DNA form, the CDR3 reads TGTTCCAGCAGCTTAGAGGGGGTCGAAGCTTTCTTT.

V is TRBV9 and J is TRBJ1-2; 7 bases fit TRBD1. The CDR3 has 15 residues. Per germline, CDR1 SGDLS and CDR2 YYNGEE. Trimming removed 2 bases from V and 7 bases from J; junction bases left unmatched: 11. CDR3 sequence reads: CASSVDRAAVFGYTF. CDR3 in DNA: TGTGCCAGCAGCGTCGACAGGGCGGCGGTTTTTGGCTACACCTTC.

The chain joins TRBV19 to TRBJ2-1; D not resolved. Germline-derived CDR1 and CDR2 are LNHDA and SQIVND (reference sequence). The CDR3 extends over 13 amino acids. Trimming shortened V by 4 bases and J by 4 bases, and 8 bases separated the two germline ends. The CDR3 loop is CASSTKSYNEQFF. CDR3 nucleotides: TGTGCCAGTAGTACAAAGAGTTACAATGAGCAGTTCTTC.

The DNA of the CDR3 is TGCGCCAGCAGCCTGGACAGAACTTTCTATGGCTACACCTTC. Protein: CASSLDRTFYGYTF. The chain has TRBV5-1 and TRBJ1-2, with D perhaps TRBD1 (6 bases). Per the germline V gene, CDR1 is SGHRS and CDR2 is YFSETQ. V was cut by 4 bases and J by 4 bases, with 14 bases left in between. The CDR3 spans 14 residues.

This chain joins TRBV6-1 and TRBJ2-5; 10 nucleotides line up with TRBD1. Unmatched junction bases numbered 11, after V lost 5 bases and J lost 11 bases. This CDR3 spans 14 amino acids. The germline V gene encodes CDR1 MNHNS and CDR2 SASEGT. The CDR3 here is CASSPRTGGDEQYF. CDR3 DNA: TGTGCCAGCAGTCCCCGGACAGGGGGAGATGAGCAGTACTTC.

This clone was observed a handful of times. J is TRBJ2-5 and V is TRBV4-2; 11 bases are shared with TRBD2. The CDR3 consists of 17 residues. With V trimmed by 0 bases and J by 5 bases, 8 bases remained unmatched. Germline CDR1 LGHNA, CDR2 YNFKEQ. CDR3 coding DNA: TGTGCCAGCAGCCAAGAAACTAGCGGGGGATTGGCGGAGACCCAGTACTTC. This encodes CASSQETSGGLAETQYF.

The chain combines TRBV13 with TRBJ2-7; a possible D gene is TRBD2 (6 bases). The V end lost 4 bases, the J end lost 7 bases, and 20 bases lay between the germline ends. The CDR3 length is 15 residues. Germline assignment: CDR1 PRHDT and CDR2 FYEKMQ (reference sequence). CDR3 bases: TGTGCCAGCAGCTCTACCTCCGGGACTCGAAATGAGCAGTACTTC. Its translation is CASSSTSGTRNEQYF.

This clone has just a few counts. The gene calls are TRBV7-9 and TRBJ1-1; tentatively, D is TRBD1 (6 bases). The CDR3 runs to 15 residues. CDR1 and CDR2 (germline): SEHNR, FQNEAQ (reference sequence). Trimming took 4 bases from V and 1 from J, leaving 13 bases between them. Here the CDR3 DNA reads TGTGCCAGCAGCTCCCACAGGGACCGGAACACTGAAGCTTTCTTT. Translating it yields CASSSHRDRNTEAFF.

The chain links TRBV6-5 to TRBJ2-6; TRBD2 matches 8 bases. Germline CDR1 and CDR2: MNHEY and SVGAGI. This CDR3 spans 15 amino acids. Losses at the gene ends were 6 bases for V and 1 base for J; bases not matched to a gene: 2. The CDR3 sequence is CASSRGGSGANVLTF. The CDR3 bases are TGTGCCAGCAGCCGGGGGGGGTCTGGGGCCAACGTCCTGACTTTC.

The chain carries TRBV6-5 and TRBJ2-7, with D unresolved. The CDR3 extends over 13 amino acids. V was trimmed by 0 bases and J by 6 bases, leaving 9 bases between them. The germline CDR1 and CDR2 sequences are MNHEY and SVGAGI. DNA for the CDR3: TGTGCCAGCAGTTACTCTCATTTGGCCGAGCAGTACTTC. Encoded protein: CASSYSHLAEQYF.

This chain connects TRBV7-9 to TRBJ1-6; tentatively, D is TRBD1 (5 bases). The CDR3 has 13 amino acids. Germline lookup yields CDR1 SEHNR and CDR2 FQNEAQ (reference sequence). Trimming removed 5 bases at V and 10 bases at J, with 12 bases between. In DNA form, the CDR3 reads TGTGCCAGCAGCCGGGGGAACGACTCACCCCTCCACTTT. It translates to CASSRGNDSPLHF.

This rearrangement joins TRBV5-1 to TRBJ1-2; D is possibly TRBD1 (5 bases). Germline V gene data show CDR1 as SGHRS and CDR2 as YFSETQ. V gave up 4 bases and J gave up 7 bases, with 14 bases separating them. The CDR3 is 13 residues long. DNA of the CDR3: TGCGCCAGCAGCCTGGGGCCGTTAAGTGGCTACACCTTC. It is translated as CASSLGPLSGYTF.

CDR3 in DNA: TGTGCCAGCAGTTTATCCCTTGGGGGGGTGGAAGGCGAGCAGTACTTC. This translates into CASSLSLGGVEGEQYF. The chain is built from TRBV27 and TRBJ2-7; 7 bases are shared with TRBD2. The CDR3 spans 16 residues. In germline, CDR1 is MNHEY, CDR2 SMNVEV (reference sequence). Germline trimming cut 0 bases from V and 6 bases from J; bases unmatched to any gene: 11.

The chain couples TRBV9 to TRBJ2-2; 12 bases are shared with TRBD2. CDR1 and CDR2 (germline): SGDLS, YYNGEE. Trimming at V came to 3 bases and at J to 2 bases, leaving 2 bases not matched to a gene. The length of the CDR3 is 16 residues. In DNA, the CDR3 is TGTGCCAGCAGCGCGACTAGCGGGGGAAACACCGGGGAGCTGTTTTTT. Residues: CASSATSGGNTGELFF.

J is TRBJ1-2 and V is TRBV19; D remains unclear. In germline, CDR1 is LNHDA, CDR2 SQIVND (reference sequence). The CDR3 is made up of 15 amino acids. The germline V and J ends were trimmed by 2 bases and 3 bases, with 13 bases remaining between them. The CDR3 region has the DNA TGTGCCAGTAGTATACATCCAGAGGTGGACTATGGCTACACCTTC. Amino acids: CASSIHPEVDYGYTF.

In its sample, this clone was seen many times. J is TRBJ1-5 and V is TRBV2, with D possibly being TRBD1 (6 bases). Germline assignment: CDR1 SNHLY and CDR2 FYNNEI. This CDR3 contains 14 residues. V shed 6 bases and J shed 3 bases, with 12 bases lying between them. CDR3 region: CASSYRDNNQPQHF. For the CDR3, the DNA is TGTGCCAGCAGCTACAGGGATAACAATCAGCCCCAGCATTTT.

Only a few counts were recorded for this clone. The chain employs TRBV7-9 and TRBJ2-7, with 14 positions matching TRBD2. This CDR3 comprises 15 residues. Germline loops: CDR1 SEHNR, CDR2 FQNEAQ (reference sequence). Trimming cost V 5 bases and J 9 bases; bases outside gene matches: 9. CDR3 residues: CASSQTGTSGSTQYF. The DNA of the CDR3 is TGTGCCAGCAGCCAGACCGGGACTAGCGGGAGCACGCAGTACTTC.

The chain carries TRBV18 and TRBJ1-6; 7 bases fit TRBD1. The V segment lost 3 bases and the J segment 11 bases; nucleotides outside the gene matches: 10. The length of the CDR3 is 15 residues. The germline CDR1 and CDR2 sequences are KGHSH and LQKENI. The chain's CDR3 is CASSPQRQGSTPLHF. In nucleotides, the CDR3 is TGTGCCAGCTCACCCCAGAGACAGGGATCGACACCCCTCCACTTT.

The chain joins TRBV28 to TRBJ2-3, with TRBD2 as a possible D gene (6 bases). Per the germline V gene, CDR1 is MDHEN and CDR2 is SYDVKM. The CDR3 consists of 14 residues. Trimming removed 2 bases at V and 3 bases at J, with 9 bases between. CDR3 DNA sequence: TGTGCCAGCAGTTTAACTAGCTGGACAGATACGCAGTATTTT. This translates into CASSLTSWTDTQYF. The whole variable domain, remainder taken from reference TRBV28 and TRBJ2-3, is DVKVTQSSRYLVKRTGEKVFLECVQDMDHENMFWYRQDPGLGLRLIYFSYDVKMKEKGDIPEGYSVSREKKERFSLILESASTNQTSMYLCASSLTSWTDTQYFGPGTRLTVL.

This clone turned up a few times. The chain has TRBV7-2 and TRBJ1-1, with TRBD1 matching over 7 bases. The germline V gene encodes CDR1 SGHTA and CDR2 FQGNSA. The CDR3 covers 14 residues. Trimming cost V 4 bases and J 1 base; bases outside gene matches: 3. The CDR3 loop reads CASSSGTANTEAFF. The CDR3 DNA is TGTGCCAGCAGCTCAGGGACAGCGAACACTGAAGCTTTCTTT.

This rearrangement joins TRBV29-1 to TRBJ1-4; unclear D gene. Germline loops: CDR1 SQVTM, CDR2 ANQGSEA. This CDR3 spans 15 amino acids. Trimming stripped 4 bases from V and 7 bases from J, with 19 bases between. The CDR3 DNA is TGCAGCGTTGGTATGGGAGGGCGAGAGGGTGAAAAACTGTTTTTT. This sequence encodes CSVGMGGREGEKLFF.

This chain uses TRBV11-2 with TRBJ2-7; D gene ambiguous. Trimming removed 0 bases at V and 6 bases at J, with 6 bases between. The CDR3 is made up of 12 amino acids. CDR1 and CDR2 (germline): SGHAT, FQNNGV. Here the CDR3 reads CASSLEPTEQYF. The DNA for the CDR3 is TGTGCCAGCAGCTTAGAACCTACCGAGCAGTACTTC.

The chain carries TRBV27 and TRBJ2-2, with TRBD2 identical over 11 bases. Germline lookup yields CDR1 MNHEY and CDR2 SMNVEV (reference sequence). J was trimmed by 5 bases and V by 5 bases; bases with no gene match: 10. The CDR3 loop spans 17 amino acids. CDR3 in DNA: TGTGCCAGCAGTCCCTTCGGGACTAGCGGAGTGACCGGGGAGCTGTTTTTT. Amino acid sequence: CASSPFGTSGVTGELFF.

This clone came up once. The gene calls are TRBV2 and TRBJ1-2; 7 positions match TRBD1. CDR1 is SNHLY and CDR2 is FYNNEI in the germline V gene. The V and J ends lost 1 base and 4 bases, in that order; junction bases with no gene match: 12. The CDR3 loop spans 17 amino acids. The CDR3 reads CASSEVSIQGDGYGYTF. In nucleotides, the CDR3 is TGTGCCAGCAGTGAAGTGTCAATCCAGGGGGATGGCTATGGCTACACCTTC. The whole variable domain, filled in from reference TRBV2 and TRBJ1-2, reads EPEVTQTPSHQVTQMGQEVILRCVPISNHLYFYWYRQILGQKVEFLVSFYNNEISEKSEIFDDQFSVERPDGSNFTLKIRSTKLEDSAMYFCASSEVSIQGDGYGYTFGSGTRLTVV.

The genes are TRBV12-5 and TRBJ1-5; D perhaps matches TRBD1 (5 bases). The germline CDR1 and CDR2 sequences are LGHNT and FRNRAP. V lost 5 bases, J lost 1 base, and 12 bases lay in between. The CDR3 has 15 amino acids. CDR3 nucleotide sequence: TGTGCTAGTGGTCACGGGGGGGGAAGCAATCAGCCCCAGCATTTT. Its translation is CASGHGGGSNQPQHF.

Concerning this clone: Compared with germline, one end of the junction differs, possibly owing to a read error. The V call is TRBV7-7, the J call TRBJ2-5, with TRBD2 as a possible D gene (6 bases). The germline V gene encodes CDR1 SSHAT and CDR2 FNYEAQ (reference sequence). The CDR3 sequence is 13 residues long. As DNA, the CDR3 is TGTGCTAGCAGCGCGGGACGGGGTGAGGCCCAGTACTTC. Its protein is CASSAGRGEAQYF.